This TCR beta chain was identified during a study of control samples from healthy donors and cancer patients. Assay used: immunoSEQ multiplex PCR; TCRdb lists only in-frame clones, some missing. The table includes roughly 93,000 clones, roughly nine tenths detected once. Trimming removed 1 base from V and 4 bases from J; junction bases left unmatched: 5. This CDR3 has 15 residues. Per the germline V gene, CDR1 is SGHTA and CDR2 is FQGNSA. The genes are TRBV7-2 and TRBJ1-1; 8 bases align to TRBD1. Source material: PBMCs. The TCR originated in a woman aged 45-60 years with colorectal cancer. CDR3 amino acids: CASSLEDRGTTEAFF. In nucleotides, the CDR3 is TGTGCCAGCAGCTTAGAAGACAGGGGTACCACTGAAGCTTTCTTT.